The 3 T cell receptor beta chains below come from one sample, sequenced in a study of blood T cell repertoires in COVID-19. Here immunoSEQ multiplex PCR was the method, and the copy in TCRdb shows in-frame clones only, minus some. Of about 250,000 clones listed, roughly 83% are singletons. The sample taken for sequencing was peripheral blood. These receptors were obtained from a woman aged 80 or over with COVID-19, enrolled during active disease.

The rearrangement joins TRBV19 to TRBJ2-3, with D tentatively TRBD1 (5 bases). This CDR3 contains 11 residues. Per the germline V gene, CDR1 is LNHDA and CDR2 is SQIVND (reference sequence). V was clipped by 6 bases and J by 4 bases, with 5 bases between them. CDR3 nucleotide sequence: TGTGCCAGTAGGACAGCAGATACGCAGTATTTT. Translating it yields CASRTADTQYF.

The chain is built from TRBV11-2 and TRBJ1-1; no clear D gene. V lost 2 bases and J 6 bases, leaving 10 bases between the germline ends. This CDR3 spans 13 amino acids. Germline-derived CDR1 and CDR2 are SGHAT and FQNNGV. This CDR3 is CASSLQRGSEAFF. The DNA for the CDR3 is TGTGCCAGCAGCTTACAGAGAGGGTCTGAAGCTTTCTTT.

The V and J genes are TRBV19 and TRBJ1-2, with TRBD1 identical over 7 bases. The CDR3 runs to 14 residues. Germline V gives CDR1 LNHDA, CDR2 SQIVND (reference sequence). After removal of 5 bases from V and 5 bases from J, the junction contained 8 bases not matched to a gene. CDR3: CASSPTWDRYGYTF. For the CDR3, the DNA is TGTGCCAGTAGTCCCACCTGGGACAGATATGGCTACACCTTC.